This TCR beta chain was obtained from a study of cytotoxic CD8 clonotypes in ibrutinib-treated CLL. As for the study in general: The patients, about a dozen relapsed/refractory and approximately 14 treatment-naive, included 17 who were IGHV unmutated.

The CDR3 runs to 15 residues. V was clipped by 7 bases and J by 8 bases, with 20 bases between them. Germline V gene data show CDR1 as MNHEY and CDR2 as SVGAGI. TCRdb keeps only in-frame clones here, not all; method: immunoSEQ multiplex PCR. Here the sample spans 150,000 to 200,000 clones, roughly 84% being singletons. This chain connects TRBV6-5 to TRBJ1-4; perhaps TRBD1 as D (5 bases). The starting material was PBMCs, obtained at disease progression, from a patient treated with ibrutinib. This TCR came from a human donor with chronic lymphocytic leukemia. This CDR3 reads CASIDVVGADEKLFF. In DNA, the CDR3 is TGTGCCAGCATCGACGTGGTAGGGGCGGACGAAAAACTGTTTTTT.